These T cell receptor beta chains were read from a single sample in a study of Ad26.COV2.S vaccination and SARS-CoV-2 variants. The method was immunoSEQ multiplex PCR; TCRdb's version includes in-frame clones alone and lacks a portion of them. The sample lists about 350,000 clones, more than 85% occurring once. Sequencing was performed on peripheral blood, taken in a trial of Ad26.COV2.S vaccine versus placebo. The receptors shown here come from a person between 18 and 65 years old who received the Ad26.COV2.S COVID-19 vaccine or a placebo. Each CDR3 is given with its conserved first and last residue. D genes are given only for firm matches. Size is omitted from some rows. Given values are once, few, many or a class for expanded clones.

J: TRBJ1-4
V: TRBV19
D: NA
size: NA
DNA: TGTGCCAGTAGTGCCTCCCACAGGGAGGTTGGGGAAAAACTGTTTTTT
CDR3: CASSASHREVGEKLFF

J: TRBJ2-7
V: TRBV6-2/TRBV6-3
D: NA
size: once
DNA: TGTGCCAGCAGTCGGCGACACACCGGGGACTACGAGCAGTACTTC
CDR3: CASSRRHTGDYEQYF

J: TRBJ2-6
V: TRBV7-9
D: NA
size: NA
DNA: TGTGCCAGCAGTACAAGAAGGGGGGCAGGGGCCAACGTCCTGACTTTC
CDR3: CASSTRRGAGANVLTF

J: TRBJ1-2
V: TRBV6-1
D: NA
size: NA
DNA: TGTGCCAGCAGTGAACTGGGGGGCTATGGCTACACCTTC
CDR3: CASSELGGYGYTF

J: TRBJ1-6
V: TRBV10-3
D: NA
size: NA
DNA: TGTGCCATCAGTGGTCAGAAGAATTCACCCCTCCACTTT
CDR3: CAISGQKNSPLHF

J: TRBJ1-2
V: TRBV5-1
D: NA
size: NA
DNA: TGCGCCAGCAGCCGCCTGGGGCAGGGGAACTATGGCTACACCTTC
CDR3: CASSRLGQGNYGYTF

J: TRBJ2-5
V: TRBV5-5
D: NA
size: NA
DNA: TGTGCCAGCAGCTTGAAGACAGAAGAGACCCAGTACTTC
CDR3: CASSLKTEETQYF

J: TRBJ1-5
V: TRBV9
D: NA
size: NA
DNA: TGTGCCAGCAGCCCCGACAGTTCCAATCAGCCCCAGCATTTT
CDR3: CASSPDSSNQPQHF

J: TRBJ1-6
V: TRBV11-2
D: NA
size: NA
DNA: TGTGCCAGCAGCTCCGGGACATTATTTTCACCCCTCCACTTT
CDR3: CASSSGTLFSPLHF

J: TRBJ1-1
V: TRBV2
D: NA
size: NA
DNA: TGTGCCAGCAGACCGGGCGGCACTGAAGCTTTCTTT
CDR3: CASRPGGTEAFF

J: TRBJ2-2
V: TRBV19
D: NA
size: NA
DNA: TGTGCCAGTAGTATCCCGGGGATCACCGGGGAGCTGTTTTTT
CDR3: CASSIPGITGELFF

J: TRBJ2-3
V: TRBV4-1
D: TRBD1
size: NA
DNA: TGCGCCAGCAGCCAAGGGGGACAGGGAGGTGGAGATACGCAGTATTTT
CDR3: CASSQGGQGGGDTQYF

J: TRBJ2-1
V: TRBV5-4
D: TRBD1
size: NA
DNA: TGTGCCAGCAGCTCGCCGGGACAGGGGGCAAATGAGCAGTTCTTC
CDR3: CASSSPGQGANEQFF

J: TRBJ1-2
V: TRBV4-3
D: NA
size: NA
DNA: TGCGCCAGCAGCCCGGTGGCAGGGCCCTCTTATGGCTACACCTTC
CDR3: CASSPVAGPSYGYTF

J: TRBJ2-5
V: TRBV28
D: TRBD1
size: NA
DNA: TGTGCCAGCAGCCTAGCCGGGACAGGGGGTCAAGAGACCCAGTACTTC
CDR3: CASSLAGTGGQETQYF

J: TRBJ1-2
V: TRBV1
D: NA
size: many
DNA: TGCACCAGCAGCCAAGCTAAAGGGGGTAACTATGGCTACACCTTC
CDR3: CTSSQAKGGNYGYTF

J: TRBJ1-1
V: TRBV6-5
D: TRBD1
size: NA
DNA: TGTGCCAGCAGTTACCCCGGACAGGCTACTGAAGCTTTCTTT
CDR3: CASSYPGQATEAFF

J: TRBJ2-2
V: TRBV7-9
D: NA
size: NA
DNA: TGTGCCAGCAGCTTCAGGAACACCGGGGAGCTGTTTTTT
CDR3: CASSFRNTGELFF

J: TRBJ2-2
V: TRBV7-3
D: TRBD1
size: NA
DNA: TGTGCCAGCAGCTTAATGAGCAGGGGGCATGGGGAGCTGTTTTTT
CDR3: CASSLMSRGHGELFF

J: TRBJ2-1
V: TRBV9
D: TRBD2
size: NA
DNA: TGTGCCAGCAGCGTAGAGGGGAGCAGCGGGACTTACAATGAGCAGTTCTTC
CDR3: CASSVEGSSGTYNEQFF

J: TRBJ2-7
V: TRBV6-5
D: NA
size: NA
DNA: TGTGCCAGCAGTAGGGACGGAGTTCGGGAGCAGTACTTC
CDR3: CASSRDGVREQYF

J: TRBJ1-2
V: TRBV24-1
D: TRBD1
size: NA
DNA: TGTGCCACCAGTGATAGCGGGGACAGGGGGTCTTATGGCTACACCTTC
CDR3: CATSDSGDRGSYGYTF

J: TRBJ2-7
V: TRBV7-9
D: TRBD2
size: NA
DNA: TGTGCCAGCAGCTTAAGCGGGAACGCCTACGAGCAGTACTTC
CDR3: CASSLSGNAYEQYF

J: TRBJ2-7
V: TRBV18
D: NA
size: NA
DNA: TGTGCCAGCTCACCGAATCAGGATTCCTACGAGCAGTACTTC
CDR3: CASSPNQDSYEQYF

J: TRBJ2-7
V: TRBV28
D: NA
size: NA
DNA: TGTGCCAGCAGTTTATTAGGGGACACGACCAAGTACGAGCAGTACTTC
CDR3: CASSLLGDTTKYEQYF

J: TRBJ1-5
V: TRBV2
D: NA
size: NA
DNA: TGTGCCAGCTCTCAAACCGGGGCCCGAGGCCGGCAGCCCCAGCATTTT
CDR3: CASSQTGARGRQPQHF

J: TRBJ2-7
V: TRBV6-2/TRBV6-3
D: TRBD1
size: NA
DNA: TGTGCCAGCAGTTACGAGGGACAGGGGTTCGAGCAGTACTTC
CDR3: CASSYEGQGFEQYF

J: TRBJ1-1
V: TRBV28
D: NA
size: NA
DNA: TGTGCCAGCAGGGAACAGGACCGCTTGAACACTGAAGCTTTCTTT
CDR3: CASREQDRLNTEAFF

J: TRBJ1-3
V: TRBV7-2
D: TRBD1
size: NA
DNA: TGTGCCAGCAGCCCCCAGACAGGGGCTGGAAACACCATATATTTT
CDR3: CASSPQTGAGNTIYF

J: TRBJ2-1
V: TRBV15
D: TRBD2
size: NA
DNA: TGTGCCACCAGCAGAGATGGGACTAGCGGTGGGGATGAGCAGTTCTTC
CDR3: CATSRDGTSGGDEQFF

J: TRBJ2-5
V: TRBV11-2
D: TRBD1
size: NA
DNA: TGTGCCAGCAGCCCGAGGGGACAGATGCAAGAGACCCAGTACTTC
CDR3: CASSPRGQMQETQYF

J: TRBJ2-2
V: TRBV5-4
D: NA
size: NA
DNA: TGTGCCAGCAGCTTTTCCCAATTGACGAACACCGGGGAGCTGTTTTTT
CDR3: CASSFSQLTNTGELFF

J: TRBJ2-2
V: TRBV9
D: NA
size: NA
DNA: TGTGCCAGCAGCGTAGTTGACCCCGGGGAGCTGTTTTTT
CDR3: CASSVVDPGELFF

J: TRBJ2-1
V: TRBV4-1
D: NA
size: NA
DNA: TGCGCCAGCAGCCAAGTCTCAGCACCTGAGCAGTTCTTC
CDR3: CASSQVSAPEQFF

J: TRBJ2-7
V: TRBV10-3
D: TRBD1
size: NA
DNA: TGTGCCATCAGTGAGTCGATATTGGGACAGGGCCTTCCATCCACCCCAGATTACGAGCAGTACTTC
CDR3: CAISESILGQGLPSTPDYEQYF

J: TRBJ2-7
V: TRBV3-1/TRBV3-2
D: TRBD1
size: NA
DNA: TGTGCCAGCAGCCTCCCGGGACAGCTCTACGAGCAGTACTTC
CDR3: CASSLPGQLYEQYF

J: TRBJ2-2
V: TRBV7-9
D: NA
size: NA
DNA: TGTGCCAGCAGCGATCCCCGGGGGCCTAGCATGAACACCGGGGAGCTGTTTTTT
CDR3: CASSDPRGPSMNTGELFF

J: TRBJ2-3
V: TRBV18
D: TRBD1
size: few
DNA: TGTGCCAGCTCACCAGGACAGGGTTTGGCAGATACGCAGTATTTT
CDR3: CASSPGQGLADTQYF

J: TRBJ1-5
V: TRBV30
D: NA
size: NA
DNA: TGTGCCTGGAGGGGGGGTAACAGCAATCAGCCCCAGCATTTT
CDR3: CAWRGGNSNQPQHF

J: TRBJ1-1
V: TRBV6-5
D: NA
size: NA
DNA: TGTGCCAGCAGTTACTCTTGGCAGGGTGAAGCTTTCTTT
CDR3: CASSYSWQGEAFF

J: TRBJ2-3
V: TRBV29-1
D: NA
size: NA
DNA: TGCAGCGTTCTACTTAACACAGATACGCAGTATTTT
CDR3: CSVLLNTDTQYF

J: TRBJ2-2
V: TRBV27
D: TRBD2
size: NA
DNA: TGTGCCAGCAGTCGGGGGGTCACCGGGGAGCTGTTTTTT
CDR3: CASSRGVTGELFF

J: TRBJ2-3
V: TRBV7-9
D: TRBD2
size: NA
DNA: TGTGCCAGCAGCTTCGGTCCACTAGCGGGGGCCACAGATACGCAGTATTTT
CDR3: CASSFGPLAGATDTQYF

J: TRBJ1-5
V: TRBV5-5
D: NA
size: NA
DNA: TGTGCCAGCAGCTTGGGTTCGGGGAATCAGCCCCAGCATTTT
CDR3: CASSLGSGNQPQHF

J: TRBJ2-1
V: TRBV7-8
D: NA
size: NA
DNA: TGTGCCAGCAGCTTAGTACAGCCATACAATGAGCAGTTCTTC
CDR3: CASSLVQPYNEQFF

J: TRBJ2-6
V: TRBV9
D: NA
size: NA
DNA: TGTGCCAGCACCCCCTCCTCTGGGGCCAACGTCCTGACTTTC
CDR3: CASTPSSGANVLTF

J: TRBJ2-2
V: TRBV4-1
D: TRBD1
size: NA
DNA: TGCGCCAGCAGCCAAGGGGACAGGGCGGCCGGGGAGCTGTTTTTT
CDR3: CASSQGDRAAGELFF

J: TRBJ1-2
V: TRBV14
D: NA
size: NA
DNA: TGTGCCAGCAGCCAAGAGGTCGGGTATGGCTACACCTTC
CDR3: CASSQEVGYGYTF

J: TRBJ2-1
V: TRBV7-2
D: NA
size: NA
DNA: TGTGCCAGCAGCCCAGCCTACAATGAGCAGTTCTTC
CDR3: CASSPAYNEQFF

J: TRBJ2-2
V: TRBV27
D: NA
size: NA
DNA: TGTGCCAGCAGTTTATCCGGTACGATAGGGAACACCGGGGAGCTGTTTTTT
CDR3: CASSLSGTIGNTGELFF

J: TRBJ1-2
V: TRBV20-1
D: NA
size: NA
DNA: TGCAGTGCTAGTACAGGGATTAACTATGGCTACACCTTC
CDR3: CSASTGINYGYTF

J: TRBJ1-2
V: TRBV12-3/TRBV12-4
D: NA
size: NA
DNA: TGTGCCAGCAGCCCTAGCCGGCGCTATGGCTACACCTTC
CDR3: CASSPSRRYGYTF

J: TRBJ2-7
V: TRBV11-2
D: NA
size: NA
DNA: TGTGCCAGCAGCCCGCTGTCGGGCCGCAGCTCCTACGAGCAGTACTTC
CDR3: CASSPLSGRSSYEQYF

J: TRBJ2-7
V: TRBV5-6
D: NA
size: NA
DNA: TGTGCCAGCAGCGTAGGGGAGTACGAGCAGTACTTC
CDR3: CASSVGEYEQYF

J: TRBJ2-1
V: TRBV7-8
D: NA
size: NA
DNA: TGTGCCAGCAGCTTAGAAATTTGGGATGAGCAGTTCTTC
CDR3: CASSLEIWDEQFF